Here is one TCR beta chain with its context. Its antigen is still unknown. This sample is drawn from a study of T cell responses to AZD1222 COVID-19 vaccine. Findings and limits, study-wide: There were mostly white British donors and more females than males, and clonal diversity was possibly underestimated. Increases in Spike-specific TCR breadth and depth were seen after two AZD1222 doses.

This CDR3 region has 15 residues. The V and J ends lost 3 bases and 2 bases respectively, with 11 bases between them. Germline lookup yields CDR1 SGHTA and CDR2 FQGNSA. Produced via immunoSEQ multiplex PCR; TCRdb's table is partial and in-frame only. In the table there are some 150,000 clones, roughly 90% of which are singletons. This receptor was taken from an adult who received the AZD1222 COVID-19 vaccine. V is TRBV7-2 and J is TRBJ2-1, with a weak D call TRBD1 (6 bases). Sequenced here: peripheral blood, sampled 28 days after the second AZD1222 dose. The CDR3 sequence: CASSFAQGTYNEQFF. CDR3 sequence (DNA): TGTGCCAGCAGCTTTGCCCAGGGGACCTACAATGAGCAGTTCTTC.